The next 5 T cell receptor beta chains were all read from a single sample in a study of control samples from healthy donors and cancer patients. This table comes from immunoSEQ multiplex PCR, and its TCRdb copy is limited to in-frame clones, with some not included. The data hold 60,000 to 75,000 clones, with nearly 85% observed a single time. The sample comprised blood. The receptors were gathered from a man aged 50-60 years in good health.

The chain links TRBV12-3 or TRBV12-4 to TRBJ2-2; D unclear. The CDR3 is 13 residues long. The germline V and J ends were trimmed by 7 bases and 1 base, with 7 bases remaining between them. CDR3 protein: CASTSENTGELFF. The CDR3 DNA follows: TGTGCCAGCACGTCAGAGAACACCGGGGAGCTGTTTTTT.

The chain employs TRBV12-5 and TRBJ2-5; TRBD2 matches at 13 bases. The V gene end was trimmed by 8 bases and the J gene end by 4 bases; junction bases not matched to a gene: 4. Germline V gene lookup returns CDR1 LGHNT and CDR2 FRNRAP. The CDR3 is 14 residues long. As DNA, the CDR3 is TGTGCTAGTAAACTAGCGGGAGGGCCAGAGACCCAGTACTTC. Its protein is CASKLAGGPETQYF. Full variable domain (remainder filled in from reference TRBV12-5 and TRBJ2-5): DARVTQTPRHKVTEMGQEVTMRCQPILGHNTVFWYRQTMMQGLELLAYFRNRAPLDDSGMPKDRFSAEMPDATLATLKIQPSEPRDSAVYFCASKLAGGPETQYFGPGTRLLVL.

This chain uses TRBV28 with TRBJ2-2; D remains unclear. The CDR3 spans 12 residues. Trimming took 6 bases from V and 2 from J, leaving 4 bases between them. Germline assignment: CDR1 MDHEN and CDR2 SYDVKM. In nucleotides, the CDR3 is TGTGCCAGCAGATCCAACACCGGGGAGCTGTTTTTT. Its translation is CASRSNTGELFF.

This clone was counted a few times. CDR3 DNA: TGTGCCAGCAGTTCGGGACAGCGTAATCAGCCCCAGCATTTT. Residues: CASSSGQRNQPQHF. The chain carries TRBV28 and TRBJ1-5; 7 bases are a match to TRBD1. Germline V lookup: CDR1 MDHEN, CDR2 SYDVKM. The CDR3 sequence is 14 residues long. J lost 4 bases, V lost 4 bases, and 4 bases had no gene match. Complete variable domain (other parts from reference TRBV28 and TRBJ1-5): DVKVTQSSRYLVKRTGEKVFLECVQDMDHENMFWYRQDPGLGLRLIYFSYDVKMKEKGDIPEGYSVSREKKERFSLILESASTNQTSMYLCASSSGQRNQPQHFGDGTRLSIL.

The V gene is TRBV7-2, the J gene TRBJ1-3; no definite D call. The V end was cut by 2 bases, the J end by 2 bases, with 13 bases between. The CDR3 has 16 residues. Germline values: CDR1 SGHTA, CDR2 FQGNSA. DNA of the CDR3: TGTGCCAGCAGCTTATGGGAGGGAAGGGCTGGAAACACCATATATTTT. Residues: CASSLWEGRAGNTIYF.